This TCR beta chain was found in a study of neurological immune-mediated disorders. The length of the CDR3 is 11 residues. The germline V gene encodes CDR1 SGHRS and CDR2 YFSETQ. Deletions cut 2 bases from V and 6 bases from J, with 2 bases between. TCRdb analysed the 5' RACE reads with MiXCR anew, one entry per CDR3 protein. The data hold roughly 65,000 distinct CDR3 sequences, with approximately 4.2% observed a single time. This clonotype was observed at least ten times. The V gene is TRBV5-1, the J gene TRBJ2-2; D is unclear. The TCR was taken from a man aged 45-60 years with multiple sclerosis. Sequencing was done on a sample of PBMCs. CDR3 nucleotide sequence: TGCGCCAGCAGCTTCGCCGGGGAGCTGTTTTTT. This gives the protein CASSFAGELFF.